This T cell receptor beta chain was found in a study of identifying expanded T cells in peripheral blood. General study points: Technical replicates showed roughly 1.2 changed clones; approximately 2 weeks roughly 18; four weeks 19. Roughly 2-week clone count variance significantly increased as total template count grew.

Comment on this clone: Its antigen is not identified.

The repertoire was sequenced with immunoSEQ multiplex PCR; TCRdb's copy has only in-frame clones and lacks some. The table has around 85,000 clones, 89% seen once. Collection occurred without any documented infections or immune events in donors. Germline CDR1 SGHNT, CDR2 YYREEE (reference sequence). J was trimmed by 7 bases and V by 1 base; bases with no gene match: 7. There are 15 residues in the CDR3. Sample: blood. The sequence derives from a person aged 18 to 70 in good health. The V call is TRBV5-4, the J call TRBJ2-1; 8 bases align to TRBD2. The CDR3 is CASSLSASGPNEQFF. The CDR3 DNA reads as TGTGCCAGCAGCTTGAGTGCTAGCGGGCCTAATGAGCAGTTCTTC.